The 13 T cell receptor beta chains in this list originate from one sample, sequenced in a study of T cell repertoires in cytomegalovirus infection. TCRdb re-analysed the reads in MiXCR, keeping a single row per CDR3 protein. The repertoire consists of a few hundred thousand distinct CDR3 sequences, with approximately 13% occurring once and the leading ten covering 8.5% to 10%. Sequencing input: PBMCs. The receptors originated from a human donor in good health (CMV status not recorded). Some clones in this sample may be carry-over from other donors' samples.

This clonotype appeared a few times. The gene calls are TRBV20-1 and TRBJ2-7; maybe TRBD2 (6 bases). V dropped 0 bases and J dropped 5 bases, with 17 bases sitting between them. Germline V CDR1 and CDR2: DFQATT, SNEGSKA (reference sequence). The length of the CDR3 is 15 residues. DNA for the CDR3: TGCAGTGCTAGAGAATCAGCGGGCCTGGTTAACGAGCAGTACTTC. This sequence encodes CSARESAGLVNEQYF.

This clonotype came up a few times. The chain uses TRBV27 and TRBJ1-3; D is undetermined. Germline V lookup: CDR1 MNHEY, CDR2 SMNVEV (reference sequence). CDR3 length: 13 residues. Between the trimmed V and J ends, which lost 6 bases and 4 bases, there was a span of 10 bases. The CDR3 here is CASSSYGGNTIYF. The CDR3 region has the DNA TGTGCCAGCAGCTCCTACGGCGGAAACACCATATATTTT.

A few counts support this clonotype. The rearrangement uses TRBV12-3 or TRBV12-4 and TRBJ1-1; D uncertain. CDR3 length: 14 amino acids. V lost 7 bases and J lost 0, with 12 bases in between. In DNA, the CDR3 is TGTGCCAGCACCCCCGGCGCGTTGAACACTGAAGCTTTCTTT. Protein sequence: CASTPGALNTEAFF.

This chain uses TRBV18 with TRBJ1-6; D is perhaps TRBD1 (5 bases). The CDR3 spans 13 residues. Germline V gene sequence: CDR1 KGHSH, CDR2 LQKENI. Trimming took off 2 bases at V and 8 bases at J, with 7 bases between the two ends. The CDR3 nucleotides read TGTGCCAGCTCACCATCCAGGGATTCACCCCTCCACTTT. Its protein is CASSPSRDSPLHF.

The chain links TRBV15 to TRBJ2-3, with TRBD2 matching 9 bases. V shed 5 bases and J 1 base; nucleotides not matched to a gene: 7. Germline V gene sequence: CDR1 LNHNV, CDR2 YYDKDF (reference sequence). The length of the CDR3 is 16 residues. The CDR3 sequence: CATSGTVAGGTDTQYF. The DNA of the CDR3 is TGTGCCACCAGCGGGACAGTAGCGGGAGGCACAGATACGCAGTATTTT.

This clonotype was recorded at least ten times. The V and J genes are TRBV24-1 and TRBJ2-5, with 7 bases identical to TRBD2. CDR1 and CDR2 (germline): KGHDR, SFDVKD. The CDR3 contains 15 residues. V was clipped by 9 bases and J by 7 bases; unmatched bases: 16. CDR3 DNA: TGTGCCACCCCACGCAGCGGGGCCCCTTTAGGGACCCAGTACTTC. Protein: CATPRSGAPLGTQYF.

This clonotype occurred many times. V is TRBV5-4 and J is TRBJ2-3; 7 bases are shared with TRBD1. CDR3 length: 15 residues. Germline trimming cut 4 bases from V and 0 bases from J; bases unmatched to any gene: 5. Germline V gene sequence: CDR1 SGHNT, CDR2 YYREEE (reference sequence). This CDR3 is CASSQQGRSTDTQYF. The CDR3 nucleotides are TGTGCCAGCAGCCAACAGGGGCGAAGCACAGATACGCAGTATTTT.

The rearrangement joins TRBV27 to TRBJ2-6, with TRBD1 matching over 7 bases. V was clipped by 4 bases and J by 0 bases; unmatched bases: 9. This CDR3 region has 18 residues. Germline V lookup: CDR1 MNHEY, CDR2 SMNVEV (reference sequence). The CDR3 loop reads CASSSAGTAISGANVLTF. As DNA, the CDR3 is TGTGCCAGCAGTTCAGCCGGGACAGCGATCTCTGGGGCCAACGTCCTGACTTTC.

The chain is built from TRBV12-5 and TRBJ2-7; D perhaps matches TRBD1 (6 bases). From germline, CDR1 is LGHNT and CDR2 FRNRAP. CDR3 length: 18 amino acids. The V end lost 6 bases, the J end lost 2 bases, and 26 bases lay between the germline ends. CDR3 region: CASGTRGQPRGRTYEQYF. The CDR3 DNA sequence: TGTGCTAGTGGGACCCGGGGACAACCGCGAGGGCGGACCTACGAGCAGTACTTC.

This clonotype was found many times. V gene TRBV2 combines with J gene TRBJ1-5, with TRBD1 identical over 9 bases. The germline V gene has CDR1 SNHLY and CDR2 FYNNEI. The junction had 16 bases not matched to a gene; V was cut back by 6 bases and J by 4 bases. The CDR3 consists of 18 residues. DNA for the CDR3: TGTGCCAGCAGCCCCGGGACAGGGTTGACTCTAGGGAATCAGCCCCAGCATTTT. Encoded protein: CASSPGTGLTLGNQPQHF.

Concerning this clonotype itself: The missing conserved phenylalanine or tryptophan at the end of this CDR3 makes a read error likely. The rearrangement links TRBV28 to TRBJ1-6, with D maybe TRBD1 (5 bases). With 2 bases removed from V and 7 bases from J, the gap between germline ends came to 6 bases. Germline V CDR1 and CDR2: MDHEN, SYDVKM. CDR3 length: 13 residues. The CDR3 is CASSLGGNSPLHL. The DNA for the CDR3 is TGTGCCAGCAGTTTAGGGGGAAATTCACCCCTCCACCTT.

This rearrangement joins TRBV27 to TRBJ1-5; perhaps TRBD1 as D (5 bases). From germline, CDR1 is MNHEY and CDR2 SMNVEV (reference sequence). Trimming pared 2 bases from V and 5 bases from J, leaving 16 bases between. The CDR3 is 16 amino acids. The CDR3 DNA reads as TGTGCCAGCAGTTTAAGGTGGGGGGATGGGGATCAGCCCCAGCATTTT. It specifies CASSLRWGDGDQPQHF.

In this sample, this clonotype turned up many times. J is TRBJ2-3 and V is TRBV15; TRBD1 matches at 8 bases. With 7 bases clipped from V and 7 bases from J, the junction kept 7 bases outside the gene matches. Germline lookup yields CDR1 LNHNV and CDR2 YYDKDF (reference sequence). The CDR3 sequence is 13 residues long. The CDR3 loop reads CATKNRGVHTQYF. DNA for the CDR3: TGTGCCACCAAAAACAGGGGGGTACATACGCAGTATTTT.